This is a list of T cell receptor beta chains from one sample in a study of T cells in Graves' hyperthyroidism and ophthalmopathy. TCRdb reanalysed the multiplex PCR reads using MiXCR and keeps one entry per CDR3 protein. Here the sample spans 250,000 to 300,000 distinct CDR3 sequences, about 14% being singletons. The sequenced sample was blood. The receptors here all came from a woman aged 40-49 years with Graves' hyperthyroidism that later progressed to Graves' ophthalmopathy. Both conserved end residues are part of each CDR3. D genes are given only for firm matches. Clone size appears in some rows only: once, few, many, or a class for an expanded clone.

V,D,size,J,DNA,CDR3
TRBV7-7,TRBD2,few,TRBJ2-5,TGTGCTAGCAGCAAAGGACTAGCGGGAGGGGGGCAGACCCAGTACTTC,CASSKGLAGGGQTQYF
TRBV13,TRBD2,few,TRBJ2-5,TGTGCCAGCAGCCCAAACCCTCCGACTAGCGGGAAAGAGACCCAGTACTTC,CASSPNPPTSGKETQYF
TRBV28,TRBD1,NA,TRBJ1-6,TGTGCCAGCAGTTCCGGGACAGGGGGAAGACCCCTCCACTTT,CASSSGTGGRPLHF
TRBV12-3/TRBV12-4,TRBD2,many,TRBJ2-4,TGTGCCAGCAGTCCAGCAGCCGGGACTAGCGCCCTAGCCAAAAACATTCAGTACTTC,CASSPAAGTSALAKNIQYF
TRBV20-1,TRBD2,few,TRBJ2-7,TGCAGTGCTCCGCGGGGGGGGGGGTTATCCTACGAGCAGTACTTC,CSAPRGGGLSYEQYF
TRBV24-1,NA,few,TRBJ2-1,TGTGCCACCAGTGATTTGGGACTCTACAATGAGCAGTTCTTC,CATSDLGLYNEQFF
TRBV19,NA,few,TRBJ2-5,TGTGCCAGTAGTGAGGGGTCGCGGGAGACCCAGTACTTC,CASSEGSRETQYF
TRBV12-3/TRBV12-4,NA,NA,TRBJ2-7,TGTGCCAGCAGTTTAGCGGGGGGGGGCGAGCAGCACTTC,CASSLAGGGEQHF
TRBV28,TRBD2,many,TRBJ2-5,TGTGCCAGCAGTAGCGGGGGGCAAGAGACCCAGTACTTC,CASSSGGQETQYF
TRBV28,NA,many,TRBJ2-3,TGTGCCAGCAGTCTTCTCACTGGCACAGATACGCAGTATTTT,CASSLLTGTDTQYF
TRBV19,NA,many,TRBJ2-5,TGTGCCAGTAGTGGATGGCAGGGGAAGGAGACCCAGTACTTC,CASSGWQGKETQYF
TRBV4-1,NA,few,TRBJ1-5,TGCGCCAGCAGCCCCGGACAAGTCATGAATCAGCCCCAGCATTTT,CASSPGQVMNQPQHF
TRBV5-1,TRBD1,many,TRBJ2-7,TGCGCCAGCAGTTTGCAAGGACAGGGGAGATACGAGCAGTACTTC,CASSLQGQGRYEQYF
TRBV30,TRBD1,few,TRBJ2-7,TGTGCCGGAAGGACAGGGCAAATCTACGAGCAGTACTTC,CAGRTGQIYEQYF
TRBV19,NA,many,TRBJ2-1,TGTGCCAGTAGTATGGGGGCAGGAGGGGCTATCTACAATGAGCAGTTCTTC,CASSMGAGGAIYNEQFF
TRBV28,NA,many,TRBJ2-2,TGTGCCAGTCGGACTGGCTCGGGGAACACCGGGGAGCTGTTTTTT,CASRTGSGNTGELFF
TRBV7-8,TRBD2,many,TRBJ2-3,TGTGCCAGCAGCACACCTCTAGCGGGAGCCGAAGATACGCAGTATTTT,CASSTPLAGAEDTQYF
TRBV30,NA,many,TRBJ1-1,TGTGCCTGGAGTAGGGGCAGGGTTGACGGAATGAACACTGAAGCTTTCTTT,CAWSRGRVDGMNTEAFF
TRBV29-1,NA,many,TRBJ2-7,TGCAGCGTTGTAGGGACTTACGAGCAGTACTTC,CSVVGTYEQYF
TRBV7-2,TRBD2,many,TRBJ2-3,TGTGCCAGCAGACCCCCGGGACTAGCGGGCACAGATACGCAGTATTTT,CASRPPGLAGTDTQYF
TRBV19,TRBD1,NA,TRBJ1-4,TGTGCCAGTACCCCCGTTCAGGGGGCTCGTGAAAAACTGTTTTTT,CASTPVQGAREKLFF
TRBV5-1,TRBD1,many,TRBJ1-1,TGCGCCAGCAGCTTGGATACAGGGGGAAACACTGAAGCTTTCTTT,CASSLDTGGNTEAFF
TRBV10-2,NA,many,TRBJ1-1,TGCGCCAGCAGTCCACAGAGACACCCGAACACTGAAGCTTTCTTT,CASSPQRHPNTEAFF
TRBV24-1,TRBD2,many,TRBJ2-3,TGTGCCACCAGTGACACACCGACTAGCGGGAGCACAGATACGCAGTATTTT,CATSDTPTSGSTDTQYF
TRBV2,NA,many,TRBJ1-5,TGTGCCAGCAGTAGGACGCCGGGCAGGAATCAGCCCCAGCATTTT,CASSRTPGRNQPQHF
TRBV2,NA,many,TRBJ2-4,TGTGCCAGCAGTGAAGCGAATGGGGGGTTAGCCAAAAACATTCAGTACTTC,CASSEANGGLAKNIQYF
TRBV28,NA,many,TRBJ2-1,TGTGCCTCCCGGGTTCCCGGCAATGAGCAGTTCTTC,CASRVPGNEQFF
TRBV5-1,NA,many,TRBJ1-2,TGCGCCAGCAGCTTGGGCAGGCGTATGGATGGCTACACCTTC,CASSLGRRMDGYTF
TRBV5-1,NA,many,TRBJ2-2,TGCGCCAGCAGCTTGGGGGTTACCGGGGAGCTGTTTTTT,CASSLGVTGELFF
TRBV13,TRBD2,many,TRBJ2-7,TGTGCCAGCAGCTCCCGTAGCGGGCGTACGCCCTCCTACGAGCAGTACTTC,CASSSRSGRTPSYEQYF
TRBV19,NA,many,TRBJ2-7,TGTGCCAGCAAAATCTTCGAGCAGTACTTC,CASKIFEQYF
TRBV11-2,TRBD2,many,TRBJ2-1,TGTGCCAGCAGCTTAGTTGCCCTAGCGGGACTCTACAATGAGCAGTTCTTC,CASSLVALAGLYNEQFF
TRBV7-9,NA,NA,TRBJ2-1,TGTGCCAGCAGCTTAGTTAGCCTGAAGATCCATGAGCAGTTCTTC,CASSLVSLKIHEQFF
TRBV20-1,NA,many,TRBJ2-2,TGCAGTGCTAGAGCACCAGACGGGGAGCTGTTTTTT,CSARAPDGELFF
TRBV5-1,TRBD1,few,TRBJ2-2,TGCGCCAGCAGCTTGGGACAGGGCGACGGGGAGCTGTTTTTT,CASSLGQGDGELFF
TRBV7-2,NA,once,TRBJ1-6,TGTGCCAGCAGCCGCCTCCCACGGGGGCAGGCGGATAATTCACCCCTCCACTTT,CASSRLPRGQADNSPLHF
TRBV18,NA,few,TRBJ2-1,TGTGCCAGCTCACCACCCCGGAGCTCCTACAATGAGCAGTTCTTC,CASSPPRSSYNEQFF
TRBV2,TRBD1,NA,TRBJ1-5,TGTGCCAGCAGTGAAGGAGGAGGGGGCGTTCTGCCCCAGCATTTT,CASSEGGGGVLPQHF
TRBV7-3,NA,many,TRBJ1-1,TGTGCCAGCAGCTTAATGGAGGGAGGGAACACTGAAGCTTTCTTT,CASSLMEGGNTEAFF
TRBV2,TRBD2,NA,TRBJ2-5,TGTGCCAGCAGAAGGACTAGCGGGCCTAGGGAGACCCAGTACTTC,CASRRTSGPRETQYF
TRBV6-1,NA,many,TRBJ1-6,TGTGCCAGCAGGGGAACAGGGAGATACGGTTCACCCCTCCACTTT,CASRGTGRYGSPLHF
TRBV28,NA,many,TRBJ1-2,TGTGCCAGCAGCAACCTGATTGGGAGCTATGGCTACACCTTC,CASSNLIGSYGYTF
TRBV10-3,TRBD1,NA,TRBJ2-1,TGTGCCATCAGTGAGAGTCCGGGACAGAACGATGAGCAGTTCTTC,CAISESPGQNDEQFF
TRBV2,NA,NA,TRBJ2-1,TGTGCCAGCATAGACAGGTCCTACAATGAGCAGTTCTTC,CASIDRSYNEQFF
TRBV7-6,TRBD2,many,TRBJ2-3,TGTGCCAGCAGCTTAGGACTAGCGGGGGCCCGCCGGAGACCCACAGATACGCAGTATTTT,CASSLGLAGARRRPTDTQYF
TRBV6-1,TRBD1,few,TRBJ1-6,TGTGCCAGCAGGACAGGGGTCGGTTCACCCCTCCACTTT,CASRTGVGSPLHF
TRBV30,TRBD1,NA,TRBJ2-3,TGTGCCTGGAGTTCTGGACAGGTTGGCACAGATACGCGGTATTTT,CAWSSGQVGTDTRYF